This TCR beta chain was profiled in a study of beta chain features in type 1 diabetes. Based on CD45RO/CCR7/CD25/CD127/CD95/CD27, CD4+ regulatory, stem cell-like memory, naive and central memory cells were sorted. Purity of each sorted population was above 95%. A remark on this clone: No antigen is known for it.

Findings and limits, study-wide: The study found fewer insertions and more deletions at VDJ junctions in type 1 diabetes patients. Within each of all four CD4+ subsets, Type 1 diabetes patients had TCRB CDR3s that were moderately but significantly shorter.

The sequenced template was cDNA made from the entire isolated RNA. This table comes from immunoSEQ multiplex PCR, and its TCRdb copy is limited to in-frame clones, with some not included. The sample lists hundreds of thousands of clones, 11% to 15% occurring once. This CDR3 is built from 14 residues. The ends were cut back, 4 bases at V and 8 bases at J, with 20 bases in the middle. Germline V CDR1 and CDR2: GTSNPN, SVGIG (reference sequence). The chain uses TRBV30 and TRBJ1-2, with D possibly matching TRBD1 (6 bases). Sequences were obtained from naive CD4+ T cells from blood. The TCR sequence derives from a man aged 18 to 29 with type 1 diabetes. CDR3 amino acids: CAWNGRGRSRGYTF. The CDR3 DNA reads TGTGCCTGGAACGGCAGGGGCAGGTCGCGGGGCTACACCTTC.